The present TCR beta chain was sequenced within a study of blood T cell repertoires in COVID-19 (dated by TCRdb to the early 2020s). Some background on the complete study: Samples from collaborators originated in the United States, Italy and Spain and spanned both the acute and convalescent phases of COVID-19. A freely available public database, intended as a resource for researchers studying the immune response to SARS-CoV-2, is where the repertoires were released. Samples came from the ongoing ImmuneRACE study (first 160 participants) plus 1,254 subjects from 6 global collaborators. The sample metadata nearly always contained a de-identified subject ID, COVID-19 status, age in years and sex. Deeply sampled blood TCRbeta repertoires from subjects exposed to, actively infected with, or recovered from COVID-19 were included in the dataset. The material from the prospective study consisted of cDNA or gDNA derived from T cells, B-cell-depleted T cells, or PBMCs. Where available, HLA class I and class II types were taken from metadata supplied by the sample provider and were not determined by assay-based typing. The study at large found these results: Clinical and demographic metadata were provided uncurated, with the amount varying by source and participant.

This clone was counted between two and nine times. Its antigen remains undetermined. Per-nucleotide qualities are absent, and no much larger clonotype sits a single base away. The collaborating institutions used their own protocols to collect whole blood in K2EDTA tubes. For TCRbeta analysis, collaborators shipped samples in one of three forms: frozen whole blood, isolated PBMCs, or DNA extracted from either of those sample types. TCRbeta CDR3 regions were amplified from genomic DNA using the immunoSEQ Assay, a bias-controlled multiplex PCR. In the authors' own workflow: The number of nucleated cells in each sample was estimated from the amplification of reference gene primers within the assay. Sequence reads were collapsed and filtered to measure the absolute abundance of every unique TCRbeta CDR3 rearrangement. Productive Simpson clonality was computed per sample as the square root of Simpson's diversity index over productive rearrangements. The immuneACCESS repertoire file appears here via TCRdb, limited to in-frame rearrangements. These files lack a portion of the clones; in checked studies, under half of the deficit traces to unresolved V genes, and the cause of the others is not known. V, J and clone size are those of that table, while D and trimming were read from the DNA. The sample yields over 100,000 clones; about 80% were counted once. Of the sample, 3% to 4% falls within the top ten clones.

Taken from cysteine to phenylalanine, the CDR3 has 14 residues. The sequence is cut down to CDR3 DNA, 42 bases in frame from base 1. V is reduced by 3 bases and J by 4 bases, leaving a spacing of 12 bases between them. CDR1 LNHDA and CDR2 SQIVND are derived from the germline V gene (reference sequence). The chain was built from TRBV19 and TRBJ1-1; no D gene can be assigned with confidence. This clonotype was obtained from a woman at least 80 years old with active or convalescent COVID-19. The specimen was peripheral blood. The CDR3 protein: CASSIIPGSTEAFF. The nucleotide sequence reads as follows: TGTGCCAGTAGTATTATCCCGGGTAGCACTGAAGCTTTCTTT. With all but the CDR3 taken from the reference TRBV19 and TRBJ1-1 genes, the full variable domain is: DGGITQSPKYLFRKEGQNVTLSCEQNLNHDAMYWYRQDPGQGLRLIYYSQIVNDFQKGDIAEGYSVSREKKESFPLTVTSAQKNPTAFYLCASSIIPGSTEAFFGQGTRLTVV.